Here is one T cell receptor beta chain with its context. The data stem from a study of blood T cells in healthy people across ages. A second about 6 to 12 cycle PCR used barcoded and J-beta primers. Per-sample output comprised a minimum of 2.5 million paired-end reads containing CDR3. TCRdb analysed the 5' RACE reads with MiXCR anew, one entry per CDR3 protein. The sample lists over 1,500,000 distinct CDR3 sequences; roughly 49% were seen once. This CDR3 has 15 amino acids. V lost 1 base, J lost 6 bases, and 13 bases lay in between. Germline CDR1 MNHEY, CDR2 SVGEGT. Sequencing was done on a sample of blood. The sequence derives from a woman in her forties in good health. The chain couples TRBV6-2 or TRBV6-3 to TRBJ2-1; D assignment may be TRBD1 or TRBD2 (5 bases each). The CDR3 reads CASSYLGRVINEQFF. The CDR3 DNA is TGTGCCAGCAGTTACTTGGGGCGGGTTATCAATGAGCAGTTCTTC.